Described below is a single TCR beta chain sequence and its context. The sample is drawn from a study of blood T cell repertoires in COVID-19. TCRdb's table, derived via immunoSEQ multiplex PCR, lists solely in-frame clones and lacks some. This table holds some 190,000 clones, roughly 84% found once. Unmatched junction bases numbered 2, after V lost 0 bases and J lost 10 bases. This CDR3 has 12 residues. Germline CDR1 reads SGHAT; CDR2 reads FQNNGV. The specimen sequenced was peripheral blood. The chain uses TRBV11-2 and TRBJ1-1, with 7 positions matching TRBD1. The receptor comes from a woman over 75 with active or convalescent COVID-19. CDR3 in amino acids: CASSLERGLAFF. The CDR3 DNA is TGTGCCAGCAGCTTAGAAAGGGGGCTAGCTTTCTTT.